This TCR beta chain emerged from a study of T-cell memory formation after mild COVID-19. This clonotype was seen only a few times. Unmatched junction bases numbered 14, after V lost 6 bases and J lost 5 bases. The CDR3 loop spans 16 amino acids. MiXCR, run by TCRdb on the 5' RACE reads, gives a single entry per CDR3 protein. There are 200,000 to 250,000 distinct CDR3 sequences in the sample; about 9.2% occur only once, and approximately 3.3% lies in the top ten. This rearrangement joins TRBV12-3 or TRBV12-4 to TRBJ1-1; TRBD1 matches at 8 bases. Sequenced material: PBMCs or a T cell subset sorted from them (not recorded which). The source is a man aged 18 to 30 who had mild COVID-19 (a few samples of this study predate the infection). Cell type and time point are not known. In DNA form, the CDR3 reads TGTGCCAGCAGCCTGGCTCTACAGGGGGGGAGGACTGAAGCTTTCTTT. It specifies CASSLALQGGRTEAFF.